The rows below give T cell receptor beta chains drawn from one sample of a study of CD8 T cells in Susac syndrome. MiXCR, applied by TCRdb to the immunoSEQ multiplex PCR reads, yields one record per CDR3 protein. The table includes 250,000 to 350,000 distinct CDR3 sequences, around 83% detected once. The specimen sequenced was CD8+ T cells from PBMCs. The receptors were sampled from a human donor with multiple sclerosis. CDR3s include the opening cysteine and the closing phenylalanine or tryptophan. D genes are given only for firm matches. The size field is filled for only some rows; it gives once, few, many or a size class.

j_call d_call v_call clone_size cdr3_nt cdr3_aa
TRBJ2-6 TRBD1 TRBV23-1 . TGCGCCAGCAGTCCGAGGACAGGGGGCGATTCTGGGGCCAACGTCCTGACTTTC CASSPRTGGDSGANVLTF
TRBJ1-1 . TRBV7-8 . TGTGCCAGCAGCTTAGAAGTTCTGGCAGGGCACACTGAAGCTTTCTTT CASSLEVLAGHTEAFF
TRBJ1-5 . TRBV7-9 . TGTGCCAGCAGCCCTGCGCGTCAAGGGTTAATGGGCAATCAGCCCCAGCATTTT CASSPARQGLMGNQPQHF
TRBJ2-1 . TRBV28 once TGTGCCGTCAGGGGGGGAGGGAATGAGCAGTTCTTC CAVRGGGNEQFF
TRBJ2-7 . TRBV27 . TGTGCCAGCAGTTTGAATGGGGCCTACGAGCAGTACTTC CASSLNGAYEQYF
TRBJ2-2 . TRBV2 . TGTGCCATAACTGAAAACACCGGGGAGCTGTTTTTT CAITENTGELFF
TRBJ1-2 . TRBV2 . TGTGCCAGCAGTGGGACCCCTGGCTACACCTTC CASSGTPGYTF
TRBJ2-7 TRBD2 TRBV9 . TGTGCCAGCAGCCCTAGACTAGCCGCCTACGAGCAGTACTTC CASSPRLAAYEQYF
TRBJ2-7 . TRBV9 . TGTGCCAGCAGCGTAGGCGACACCCCCACCGAGCAGTACTTC CASSVGDTPTEQYF
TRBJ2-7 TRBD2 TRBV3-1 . TGTGCCAGCAAAGGAGGACTAGATGTGAGAGAGCAGTACTTC CASKGGLDVREQYF
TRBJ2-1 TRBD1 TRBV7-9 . TGTGCCAGCAGGGCCGGGACAGTCTACAATGAGCAGTTCTTC CASRAGTVYNEQFF
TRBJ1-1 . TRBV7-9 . TGTGCCAGCAGCTCCAGGGGTTACAGGGCGGGCACTGAAGCTTTCTTT CASSSRGYRAGTEAFF
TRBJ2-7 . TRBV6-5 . TGTGCCAGCAGTTACTCTAGGGAAGCCTACGAGCAGTACTTC CASSYSREAYEQYF
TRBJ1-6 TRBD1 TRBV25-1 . TGTGCCAGCAGTACCCGGACAGGGCTTAATTCACCCCTCCACTTT CASSTRTGLNSPLHF
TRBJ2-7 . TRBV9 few TGTGCCAGCAGCCCCTCGGGACTTCCCTACGAGCAGTACTTC CASSPSGLPYEQYF
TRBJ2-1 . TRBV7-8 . TGTGCCAGCACGAAAGGGGGACCTGGCAATGAGCAGCTCTTC CASTKGGPGNEQLF
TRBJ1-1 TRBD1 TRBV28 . TGTGCCAGCCGGGACAGGGCGAACACTGAAGCTTTCTTT CASRDRANTEAFF
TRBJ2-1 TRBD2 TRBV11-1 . TGTGCCAGCAGCTTAACTAGCGACCCCTACAATGAGCAGTTCTTC CASSLTSDPYNEQFF